This T cell receptor beta chain was retrieved from a study of T cells in Graves' hyperthyroidism and ophthalmopathy. Ophthalmopathy cases scored 3 or more on the Clinical Activity Score and 4 or more on NOSPECS grade, with duration below 3 months. Each diagnosis drew on symptoms, thyroxine, TRAb, thyroid ultrasound and orbital computed tomography findings. Each 10 ml fresh peripheral blood draw supplied the PBMCs. Using RNA transcripts as the source, TCR beta CDR3 regions were amplified. RT-PCR in the first round (using the HTBI primer set) targeted the TCR CDR3. MiXCR was run by TCRdb on the multiplex PCR reads, yielding one entry per CDR3 protein. Of hundreds of thousands of distinct CDR3 sequences in the sample, 20% are singletons; the top ten hold more than 30%. This receptor was identified in a young man with Graves' ophthalmopathy. The specimen sequenced was blood.

CDR3 sequence: CASTEGQGTYEQYF. DNA of the CDR3: TGTGCCAGCACCGAGGGACAGGGGACCTACGAGCAGTACTTC. This sequence joins TRBV6-1 and TRBJ2-7; 10 bases align to TRBD1. V lost 7 bases and J lost 2; bases outside the gene matches: 5. The CDR3 length is 14 residues. Germline V gives CDR1 MNHNS, CDR2 SASEGT.